Presented here are 16 T cell receptor beta chains from one specimen sequenced in a study of shared clonotypes between healthy human individuals. Assay: immunoSEQ multiplex PCR; the TCRdb copy retains only in-frame clones and omits some. Of approximately 2,300,000 clones listed, 85% to 95% are singletons. Sequencing used naive CD4+ T cells from PBMCs. Subset described: CD45RA+ positively selected. The receptors derive from a man between 18 and 35 years old in good health. Some clones in this sample may be carry-over from other donors' samples.

J is TRBJ2-7 and V is TRBV6-5; 8 nucleotides agree with TRBD2. There are 14 residues in the CDR3. Germline loops: CDR1 MNHEY, CDR2 SVGAGI. The J segment lost 0 bases and the V segment lost 6 bases, leaving 4 bases of the junction unmatched. Here the CDR3 DNA reads TGTGCCAGCAGAGCGACTAGCGTCTCCTACGAGCAGTACTTC. Its protein is CASRATSVSYEQYF.

The chain carries TRBV9 and TRBJ2-3; 10 bases map to TRBD2. The CDR3 contains 18 residues. Germline-derived CDR1 and CDR2 are SGDLS and YYNGEE. The V and J ends lost 0 bases and 6 bases, in that order; junction bases with no gene match: 13. The CDR3 DNA is TGTGCCAGCAGCGTAGAACCCCCGGGGAGCGGGAGGGCCGATACGCAGTATTTT. Protein sequence: CASSVEPPGSGRADTQYF. The full variable domain, completed using reference TRBV9 and TRBJ2-3, is DSGVTQTPKHLITATGQRVTLRCSPRSGDLSVYWYQQSLDQGLQFLIQYYNGEERAKGNILERFSAQQFPDLHSELNLSSLELGDSALYFCASSVEPPGSGRADTQYFGPGTRLTVL.

This clone was detected only a few times. The rearrangement uses TRBV28 and TRBJ1-2, with TRBD1 identical over 9 bases. The length of the CDR3 is 14 residues. V lost 2 bases to trimming and J lost 6 bases; unmatched junction nucleotides: 4. In germline, CDR1 is MDHEN, CDR2 SYDVKM. The CDR3 sequence is CASSLRGQGDGYTF. The CDR3 nucleotides read TGTGCCAGCAGTTTAAGGGGACAGGGCGATGGCTACACCTTC.

This clone showed up just once. The chain carries TRBV19 and TRBJ1-5, with 7 bases lining up with TRBD1. Germline CDR1 LNHDA, CDR2 SQIVND (reference sequence). Unmatched junction bases numbered 8, after V lost 1 base and J lost 5 bases. There are 16 residues in the CDR3. The CDR3 DNA is TGTGCCAGTAGTATAGCGGAGGGGGCGCGTTATCAGCCCCAGCATTTT. Its protein is CASSIAEGARYQPQHF.

The chain has TRBV7-3 and TRBJ2-7, with 7 positions matching TRBD2. This CDR3 comprises 13 residues. The V gene's germline CDR1 is SGHTA and CDR2 FQGTGA. With 2 bases clipped from V and 6 bases from J, the junction kept 4 bases outside the gene matches. CDR3 amino acids: CASSLLGEGEQYF. CDR3 DNA: TGTGCCAGCAGCTTATTAGGGGAGGGCGAGCAGTACTTC. Together with reference TRBV7-3 and TRBJ2-7, the CDR3 gives the full variable domain: GAGVSQTPSNKVTEKGKYVELRCDPISGHTALYWYRQSLGQGPEFLIYFQGTGAADDSGLPNDRFFAVRPEGSVSTLKIQRTERGDSAVYLCASSLLGEGEQYFGPGTRLTVT.

This clone was seen a single time. V gene TRBV28 combines with J gene TRBJ2-3; TRBD1 aligns across 7 bases. The junction had 7 bases not matched to a gene; V was cut back by 5 bases and J by 2 bases. The CDR3 consists of 15 residues. Germline assignment: CDR1 MDHEN and CDR2 SYDVKM. DNA for the CDR3: TGTGCCAGCAGTCCCACGGGACAGCCCACAGATACGCAGTATTTT. It is translated as CASSPTGQPTDTQYF.

The rearrangement uses TRBV2 and TRBJ2-1; D gene unclear. Trimming stripped 7 bases from V and 0 bases from J, with 16 bases between. The CDR3 consists of 16 residues. Germline loops: CDR1 SNHLY, CDR2 FYNNEI. The CDR3 DNA sequence: TGTGCCAGCATTGTGACGGAACAGAGCTCCTACAATGAGCAGTTCTTC. Its protein product is CASIVTEQSSYNEQFF.

V is TRBV6-1 and J is TRBJ1-2, with 7 bases that match TRBD1. This CDR3 spans 14 amino acids. Germline CDR1 is MNHNS and CDR2 is SASEGT. The ends lost 6 bases at V and 5 bases at J; junction bases unmatched: 9. The CDR3 nucleotides are TGTGCCAGCAGAGCGGGGGGACAGAGGTATGGCTACACCTTC. Translated, it gives CASRAGGQRYGYTF.

The chain joins TRBV7-9 to TRBJ2-1; 7 bases fit TRBD2. Germline-derived CDR1 and CDR2 are SEHNR and FQNEAQ (reference sequence). Trimming took 0 bases from V and 10 from J; bases not matched to a gene: 9. This CDR3 is built from 15 residues. CDR3 coding DNA: TGTGCCAGCAGCTTAGCATGGGGAGGGGACCAGGAGCAGTTCTTC. Its translation: CASSLAWGGDQEQFF.

V gene TRBV7-6 combines with J gene TRBJ2-7; 7 bases match TRBD2. Germline V gives CDR1 SGHVS, CDR2 FNYEAQ. The CDR3 is 14 residues long. V shed 2 bases and J 3 bases; nucleotides not matched to a gene: 4. The CDR3 protein is CASSLSGMVYEQYF. The CDR3 DNA is TGTGCCAGCAGCTTAAGCGGGATGGTCTACGAGCAGTACTTC.

The chain joins TRBV7-2 to TRBJ2-1; tentative D call: TRBD2 (6 bases). Per the germline V gene, CDR1 is SGHTA and CDR2 is FQGNSA. V was shortened by 2 bases and J by 6 bases, with 17 bases between the two germline ends. This CDR3 is 16 amino acids long. The CDR3 here is CASSLLGTQWVNEQFF. The CDR3 DNA reads TGTGCCAGCAGCTTACTCGGGACTCAGTGGGTCAATGAGCAGTTCTTC.

For this clone: The same CDR3 is also encoded by other DNA sequences in this sample. The chain recombines TRBV6-5 with TRBJ2-3; no reliable D call. Trimming removed 6 bases at V and 1 base at J, with 8 bases between. In germline, CDR1 is MNHEY, CDR2 SVGAGI. The CDR3 extends over 13 amino acids. This CDR3 reads CASRATGTDTQYF. In nucleotides, the CDR3 is TGTGCCAGCAGAGCGACTGGCACAGATACGCAGTATTTT.

The chain combines TRBV27 with TRBJ2-5; 7 bases are shared with TRBD2. This CDR3 is 13 amino acids long. V shed 1 base and J 5 bases; nucleotides not matched to a gene: 1. Germline-derived CDR1 and CDR2 are MNHEY and SMNVEV (reference sequence). The CDR3 DNA reads as TGTGCCAGCAGTTTATTGCGGGGGGAGACCCAGTACTTC. Its protein product is CASSLLRGETQYF.

The V call is TRBV4-1, the J call TRBJ2-7; no clear D. The germline V gene has CDR1 MGHRA and CDR2 YSYEKL. This CDR3 is 15 amino acids long. The V gene lost 4 bases and the J gene lost 0 bases, with 13 bases spanning the gap. CDR3 protein: CASSPLYQSSYEQYF. The CDR3 nucleotides read TGCGCCAGCAGCCCGCTCTATCAAAGCTCCTACGAGCAGTACTTC.

This clone was picked up one time. This chain connects TRBV6-5 to TRBJ2-7; 8 bases are shared with TRBD2. Germline V gives CDR1 MNHEY, CDR2 SVGAGI. J was trimmed by 3 bases and V by 4 bases; bases with no gene match: 11. CDR3 length equals 16 residues. The CDR3 region is CASSSKPGLEFYEQYF. CDR3 coding DNA: TGTGCCAGCAGTTCAAAACCGGGACTAGAATTCTACGAGCAGTACTTC.

V gene TRBV5-1 combines with J gene TRBJ2-3; no reliable D call. Between the trimmed V and J ends, which lost 2 bases and 0 bases, there was a span of 13 bases. The CDR3 loop spans 16 amino acids. In germline, CDR1 is SGHRS, CDR2 YFSETQ. The CDR3 spells CASSLSLSPSTDTQYF. In nucleotides, the CDR3 is TGCGCCAGCAGCTTAAGTCTCTCTCCTAGCACAGATACGCAGTATTTT.